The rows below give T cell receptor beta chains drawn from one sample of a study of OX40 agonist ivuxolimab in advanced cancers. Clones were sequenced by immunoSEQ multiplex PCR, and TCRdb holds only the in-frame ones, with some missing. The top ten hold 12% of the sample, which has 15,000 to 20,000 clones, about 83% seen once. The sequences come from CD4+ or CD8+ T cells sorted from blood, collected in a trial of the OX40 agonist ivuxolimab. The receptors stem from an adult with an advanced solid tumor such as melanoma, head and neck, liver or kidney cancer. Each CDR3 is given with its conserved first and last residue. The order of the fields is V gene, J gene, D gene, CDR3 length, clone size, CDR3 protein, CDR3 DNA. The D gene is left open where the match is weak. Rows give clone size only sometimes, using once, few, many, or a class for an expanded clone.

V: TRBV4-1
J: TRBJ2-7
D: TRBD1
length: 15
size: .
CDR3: CASSQEDRSAYEQYF
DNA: TGCGCCAGCAGCCAAGAGGACAGGTCAGCCTACGAGCAGTACTTC

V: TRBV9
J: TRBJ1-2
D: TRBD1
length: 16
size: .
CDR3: CASSVGTEPNNYGYTF
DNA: TGTGCCAGCAGCGTCGGGACAGAGCCTAATAACTATGGCTACACCTTC

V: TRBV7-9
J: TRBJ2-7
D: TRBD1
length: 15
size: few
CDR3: CASSSTGQEPYEQYF
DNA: TGTGCCAGCAGCTCTACGGGACAGGAACCCTACGAGCAGTACTTC

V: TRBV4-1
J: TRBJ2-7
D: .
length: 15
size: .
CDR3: CASSQWDSGYFEQYF
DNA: TGCGCCAGCAGCCAGTGGGACTCCGGGTATTTCGAGCAGTACTTC

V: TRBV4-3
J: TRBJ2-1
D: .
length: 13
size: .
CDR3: CASSQVRGNEQFF
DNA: TGCGCCAGCAGCCAAGTTCGAGGGAATGAGCAGTTCTTC

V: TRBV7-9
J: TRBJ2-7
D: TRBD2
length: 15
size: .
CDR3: CASSPPSGGPAEQYF
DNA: TGTGCCAGCAGCCCCCCTTCGGGAGGGCCGGCCGAGCAGTACTTC

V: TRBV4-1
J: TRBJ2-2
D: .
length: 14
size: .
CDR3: CASSQHPNTGELFF
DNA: TGCGCCAGCAGCCAACACCCGAACACCGGGGAGCTGTTTTTT

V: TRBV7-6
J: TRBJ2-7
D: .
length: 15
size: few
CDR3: CASSLVVETSYEQYF
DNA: TGTGCCAGCAGCTTAGTTGTGGAAACTTCCTACGAGCAGTACTTC

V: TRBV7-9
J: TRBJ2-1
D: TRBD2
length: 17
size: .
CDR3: CASSSSSGRGSYNEQFF
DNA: TGTGCCAGCAGCTCATCTAGCGGGAGAGGCTCCTACAATGAGCAGTTCTTC

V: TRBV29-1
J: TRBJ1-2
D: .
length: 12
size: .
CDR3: CSVETLGYGYTF
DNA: TGCAGCGTTGAGACCTTGGGCTATGGCTACACCTTC

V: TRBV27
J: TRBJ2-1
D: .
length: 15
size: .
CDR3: CASSPWTNSYNEQFF
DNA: TGTGCCAGCAGTCCCTGGACTAACTCCTACAATGAGCAGTTCTTC

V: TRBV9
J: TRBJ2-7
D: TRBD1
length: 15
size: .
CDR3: CASSVDDRGLGEQYF
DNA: TGTGCCAGCAGCGTAGATGACAGGGGGTTAGGTGAGCAGTACTTC